This T cell receptor beta chain was found in a study of cytomegalovirus exposure and HLA in healthy donors. With 60 Vbeta and 13 Jbeta primers, the PCR was carried out. TCRdb keeps only in-frame clones here, not all; method: immunoSEQ multiplex PCR. This table holds roughly 100,000 clones, around three quarters found once. Per germline, CDR1 DFQATT and CDR2 SNEGSKA (reference sequence). Trimming cost V 6 bases and J 4 bases; bases outside gene matches: 3. There are 11 residues in the CDR3. The sample consisted of PBMCs. The chain combines TRBV20-1 with TRBJ2-7; 7 bases are a match to TRBD1. The origin of this receptor is a man aged 45-65 years in good health and CMV-seropositive. CDR3 nucleotides: TGCAGTGCCAAGGGACAGTACGAGCAGTACTTC. Protein product: CSAKGQYEQYF.